The sequence of this T cell receptor beta chain was determined in a study of beta chain features in type 1 diabetes. About the research overall: Investigators examined nearly 110,000,000 sorted cells across all samples. General study findings and limits: Among patients with Type 1 diabetes, TCRB CDR3s were moderately but significantly shorter in every one of the four CD4+ subsets. A cDNA-based sequencing approach could over-represent cells with high TCR expression.

Sorted CD4+ subsets: naive, central memory, regulatory, stem cell-like memory (CD45RO/CCR7/CD25/CD127/CD95/CD27 panel). V was clipped by 3 bases and J by 4 bases; unmatched bases: 5. CDR1 is GTSNPN, CDR2 SVGIG, per germline (reference sequence). This CDR3 is 14 amino acids long. This clone was seen a few times. Its antigen is currently unknown. Expressed TCRB transcripts were sequenced because the isolated RNA had all been reverse transcribed beforehand. Clones were read by immunoSEQ multiplex PCR, and TCRdb kept only the in-frame ones, dropping some. The data show over 650,000 clones, roughly an eighth seen once.

This receptor was identified in a man aged 18 to 29 with type 1 diabetes. Sequenced sample: naive CD4+ T cells from blood. The V gene is TRBV30, the J gene TRBJ2-1, with TRBD2 identical over 8 bases. The DNA of the CDR3 is TGTGCCTGGAGGATACTAGCGGCTTACAATGAGCAGTTCTTC. Translation gives CAWRILAAYNEQFF.